The clone carrying this T cell receptor beta chain was seen only once. The sample originates from a study of immune cell composition in non-small cell lung cancer. Normal lung sampling was at least 3 cm from the tumour, as distant as possible. V lost 0 bases, J lost 4 bases, and 2 bases stayed unmatched. Germline V lookup: CDR1 GTSNPN, CDR2 SVGIG (reference sequence). The length of the CDR3 is 13 residues. Some clones are missing from TCRdb's copy, which holds only in-frame ones; the method was immunoSEQ multiplex PCR. The repertoire holds 15,000 or so clones, 70% to 80% seen once, with 9.8% in the top ten. The same sample was also studied in work on CD4 T cells in lung cancer.

The sequenced material came from non-adjacent lung tissue. The clonotype originates from a human donor with non-small cell lung cancer. The chain has TRBV30 and TRBJ1-2; 7 nucleotides match TRBD1. In DNA form, the CDR3 reads TGTGCCTGGAGTGTACAGGGGCTCTATGGCTACACCTTC. Translation: CAWSVQGLYGYTF.